This is a list of T cell receptor beta chains from one sample in a study of control samples from healthy donors and cancer patients. The assay was immunoSEQ multiplex PCR, and TCRdb's table has in-frame clones only and misses some. The sample lists more than 65,000 clones; around 84% were seen once. The sample taken for sequencing was blood. Receptor source: a man aged 45-60 years in good health. Both conserved end residues are part of each CDR3. The order of the fields is CDR3 DNA, CDR3 protein, CDR3 length, V gene, clone size, D gene, J gene. D genes are given only for firm matches. Size is omitted from some rows. Given values are once, few, many or a class for expanded clones.

CDR3nt: TGTGCCTGGACCCTCACAGGAACCTTATACAATGAGCAGTTCTTC
CDR3aa: CAWTLTGTLYNEQFF
len: 15
v_gene: TRBV30
abundance: -
d_gene: -
j_gene: TRBJ2-1

CDR3nt: TGTGCCAGCAGCGGGTCCGGGGTGGGCAGGGGGGACTATGGCTACACCTTC
CDR3aa: CASSGSGVGRGDYGYTF
len: 17
v_gene: TRBV9
abundance: -
d_gene: TRBD1
j_gene: TRBJ1-2

CDR3nt: TGCAGTGCTAGGGGTGGGTATGGCTACACCTTC
CDR3aa: CSARGGYGYTF
len: 11
v_gene: TRBV20-1
abundance: -
d_gene: -
j_gene: TRBJ1-2

CDR3nt: TGTGCCAGCATCTCTTGGGGGGCCCAAGAGACCCAGTACTTC
CDR3aa: CASISWGAQETQYF
len: 14
v_gene: TRBV2
abundance: once
d_gene: -
j_gene: TRBJ2-5

CDR3nt: TGCGCCAGCAGCCCCGTGGGACAGTCCTATGGCTACACCTTC
CDR3aa: CASSPVGQSYGYTF
len: 14
v_gene: TRBV4-1
abundance: -
d_gene: TRBD1
j_gene: TRBJ1-2

CDR3nt: TGTGCCAGCAGCTTAGGAGGCCCAGATACGCAGTATTTT
CDR3aa: CASSLGGPDTQYF
len: 13
v_gene: TRBV11-3
abundance: -
d_gene: -
j_gene: TRBJ2-3

CDR3nt: TGTGCCAGCAGCTCTCTCAGGGTACTAGCGGGAGGCCCCTACAATGAGCAGTTCTTC
CDR3aa: CASSSLRVLAGGPYNEQFF
len: 19
v_gene: TRBV7-2
abundance: -
d_gene: TRBD2
j_gene: TRBJ2-1

CDR3nt: TGCAGTGCTAGTATCCAGGGTATAATGGGCTCCTATAATTCACCCCTCCACTTT
CDR3aa: CSASIQGIMGSYNSPLHF
len: 18
v_gene: TRBV20-1
abundance: -
d_gene: -
j_gene: TRBJ1-6

CDR3nt: TGCGCCAGCAGCCCGGGCAGAAGCTCCTACGAGCAGTACTTC
CDR3aa: CASSPGRSSYEQYF
len: 14
v_gene: TRBV4-3
abundance: -
d_gene: -
j_gene: TRBJ2-7

CDR3nt: TGTGCCAGCAGCTCGGGACAGGGGGGATACGAGCAGTACTTC
CDR3aa: CASSSGQGGYEQYF
len: 14
v_gene: TRBV7-6
abundance: -
d_gene: TRBD1
j_gene: TRBJ2-7

CDR3nt: TGTGCCAGCTCACCACCAACAGGTTCCTCTGGGGCCAACGTCCTGACTTTC
CDR3aa: CASSPPTGSSGANVLTF
len: 17
v_gene: TRBV18
abundance: -
d_gene: -
j_gene: TRBJ2-6

CDR3nt: TGTGCCAGCAGCTTAATTCGGGATCTGACCTACAATGAGCAGTTCTTC
CDR3aa: CASSLIRDLTYNEQFF
len: 16
v_gene: TRBV7-2
abundance: -
d_gene: -
j_gene: TRBJ2-1

CDR3nt: TGTGCCAGCAGCTTCGGGGTACCGACTATCTACGAGCAGTACTTC
CDR3aa: CASSFGVPTIYEQYF
len: 15
v_gene: TRBV7-9
abundance: -
d_gene: -
j_gene: TRBJ2-7

CDR3nt: TGTGCCAGCAGCTTTACCGGGACCCGGGCTACGAATGAGCAGTTCTTC
CDR3aa: CASSFTGTRATNEQFF
len: 16
v_gene: TRBV13
abundance: -
d_gene: -
j_gene: TRBJ2-1

CDR3nt: TGTGCCAGCACCCGGGGCAGCAATCAGCCCCAGCATTTT
CDR3aa: CASTRGSNQPQHF
len: 13
v_gene: TRBV2
abundance: -
d_gene: -
j_gene: TRBJ1-5

CDR3nt: TGTGCCAGCAGCTTGGCCCGGCCTAGCGGGAGTAACGCCTACGAGCAGTACTTC
CDR3aa: CASSLARPSGSNAYEQYF
len: 18
v_gene: TRBV5-4
abundance: -
d_gene: TRBD2
j_gene: TRBJ2-7